Listed below are T cell receptor beta chains from one sample, sequenced in a study of spatial heterogeneity in lung cancer. A single record per CDR3 protein comes from TCRdb applying MiXCR to the 5' RACE reads. The sample has about 100,000 distinct CDR3 sequences, 4.4% seen once; the top ten hold around 21%. The source was lung tumor tissue, collected at surgery. These receptors were obtained from a male donor with early-stage non-small cell lung cancer. CDR3s include the opening cysteine and the closing phenylalanine or tryptophan. A D gene is named only where the DNA matches it firmly. Rows may omit the clone size; those that give it use once, few, many or a size class.

V: TRBV4-2
J: TRBJ2-2
size: few
D: TRBD2
DNA: TGTGCCAGCACCACCGGGACTAGCGGGAGGGCGGGCACCGGGGAGCTGTTTTTT
CDR3: CASTTGTSGRAGTGELFF

V: TRBV27
J: TRBJ2-2
size: many
D: TRBD2
DNA: TGTGCCAGCAGTTGGGGGAGGGACACCGGGGAGCTGTTTTTT
CDR3: CASSWGRDTGELFF

V: TRBV10-3
J: TRBJ2-7
size: few
D: TRBD1
DNA: TGTGCCATCAGGCCCGGGACAGGGGACTACGAGCAGTACTTC
CDR3: CAIRPGTGDYEQYF

V: TRBV6-6
J: TRBJ2-5
size: many
D: TRBD2
DNA: TGTGCCAGCAGCCCAATACTAGCGGTAGGCCAAGAGACCCAGTACTTC
CDR3: CASSPILAVGQETQYF

V: TRBV6-5
J: TRBJ1-5
size: many
D: .
DNA: TGTGCCAGCAGATCACAGAGGGGTCAGCCCCAGCATTTT
CDR3: CASRSQRGQPQHF

V: TRBV4-1
J: TRBJ2-5
size: .
D: TRBD1
DNA: TGCGCCAGCAGCCAGGACTTGGGACAGGGAAGAGAGACCCAGTACTTC
CDR3: CASSQDLGQGRETQYF

V: TRBV15
J: TRBJ2-1
size: many
D: .
DNA: TGTGCCACCAGCAGAGATTCCGCGCATTGGGGCAATGAGCAGTTCTTC
CDR3: CATSRDSAHWGNEQFF

V: TRBV6-2/TRBV6-3
J: TRBJ2-1
size: many
D: TRBD2
DNA: TGTGCCAGCAGTTACTCCCAGCGGGAGCTTGCGTACAATGAGCAGTTCTTC
CDR3: CASSYSQRELAYNEQFF

V: TRBV29-1
J: TRBJ2-7
size: many
D: TRBD2
DNA: TGCAGCGTCGGACTAGCGGGAGGGCGGTTGGGCGAGCAGTACTTC
CDR3: CSVGLAGGRLGEQYF

V: TRBV28
J: TRBJ1-5
size: many
D: .
DNA: TGTGCCAGCAGTTTAGCCGACACCAATCAGCCCCAGCATTTT
CDR3: CASSLADTNQPQHF

V: TRBV5-1
J: TRBJ2-7
size: .
D: .
DNA: TGCGCCAGCAGCCAGGGGGGGATCCCGCCCTACGAGCAGTACTTC
CDR3: CASSQGGIPPYEQYF

V: TRBV7-9
J: TRBJ2-3
size: many
D: TRBD1
DNA: TGTGCCAGCAGCTCCACCGGGGACAGGGTCTTGTCGCCCCTTAAATTTACTAGCACAGATACGCAGTATTTT
CDR3: CASSSTGDRVLSPLKFTSTDTQYF

V: TRBV20-1
J: TRBJ2-5
size: many
D: .
DNA: TGCAGTGCTAGTGTCCAGGGCGAGACCCAGTACTTC
CDR3: CSASVQGETQYF

V: TRBV4-2
J: TRBJ2-1
size: many
D: .
DNA: TGTGCCAGCAGCCAAGAATGGGCCCCTTCGGATGAGCAGTTCTTC
CDR3: CASSQEWAPSDEQFF

V: TRBV14
J: TRBJ2-7
size: .
D: TRBD2
DNA: TGTGCCAGCAGTCTAGCGGGAGGGCCTATGCTCGAGCAGTACTTC
CDR3: CASSLAGGPMLEQYF

V: TRBV6-5
J: TRBJ2-7
size: many
D: TRBD2
DNA: TGTGCCAGCAAGGAGGCGGGAGATGCCTACGAGCAGTACTTC
CDR3: CASKEAGDAYEQYF

V: TRBV4-1
J: TRBJ2-1
size: many
D: TRBD2
DNA: TGCGCCAGCAGCCTACGGACTAGCGGGACCTACAATGAGCAGTTCTTC
CDR3: CASSLRTSGTYNEQFF

V: TRBV11-2
J: TRBJ2-7
size: .
D: .
DNA: TGTGCCAGCAGCTCGCCGTTCAATAAATACGAGCAGTACTTC
CDR3: CASSSPFNKYEQYF

V: TRBV28
J: TRBJ2-7
size: many
D: .
DNA: TGTGCCAGCAGTTTAACCGGATACGAGCAGTACTTC
CDR3: CASSLTGYEQYF

V: TRBV5-1
J: TRBJ2-3
size: many
D: TRBD2
DNA: TGCGCCAGCAGCTCGAACCCGACTAGCGGGAGTTCGGGTACGCAGTATTTT
CDR3: CASSSNPTSGSSGTQYF

V: TRBV12-3/TRBV12-4
J: TRBJ1-3
size: many
D: .
DNA: TGTGCCACGGGATTCTCTGGAAACACCATATATTTT
CDR3: CATGFSGNTIYF

V: TRBV20-1
J: TRBJ2-7
size: many
D: TRBD2
DNA: TGCAGTGCAAGGACTAGCGGGAACTACGAGCAGTACTTC
CDR3: CSARTSGNYEQYF

V: TRBV6-2/TRBV6-3
J: TRBJ2-3
size: many
D: .
DNA: TGTGCCAGCAGTTACTCGCTATCCCTTGTCACAGATACGCAGTATTTT
CDR3: CASSYSLSLVTDTQYF

V: TRBV5-1
J: TRBJ2-7
size: many
D: TRBD2
DNA: TGCGCCAGCAGCCTAAATGGACTAGCGGGAGTCAATTGGAGGTCCTACGAGCAGTACTTC
CDR3: CASSLNGLAGVNWRSYEQYF

V: TRBV4-1
J: TRBJ2-1
size: many
D: .
DNA: TGCGCCAGCAGCCAAGAAGATGGCCTCTCCTACAATGAGCAGTTCTTC
CDR3: CASSQEDGLSYNEQFF

V: TRBV11-2
J: TRBJ2-3
size: many
D: .
DNA: TGTGCCAGCAGCTTCCGCTACACAGATACGCAGTATTTT
CDR3: CASSFRYTDTQYF

V: TRBV3-1
J: TRBJ2-6
size: many
D: .
DNA: TGTGCCAGCAGCCAAGACGCCACTGGGGCCAACGTCCTGACTTTC
CDR3: CASSQDATGANVLTF

V: TRBV4-1
J: TRBJ2-4
size: many
D: .
DNA: TGCGCCAGCAGCCAATTGCCTCTTAGGGGTGCCAAAAACATTCAGTACTTC
CDR3: CASSQLPLRGAKNIQYF

V: TRBV4-2
J: TRBJ1-2
size: many
D: .
DNA: TGTGCCAGCAGCCAAGATTACGGGATCGGGCTCTATGGCTACACCTTC
CDR3: CASSQDYGIGLYGYTF

V: TRBV4-2
J: TRBJ1-1
size: few
D: TRBD1
DNA: TGTGCCAGCAGCTCAAGACGGACAGGGGGCCCCATGAACACTGAAGCTTTCTTT
CDR3: CASSSRRTGGPMNTEAFF

V: TRBV28
J: TRBJ2-3
size: .
D: .
DNA: TGTGCCAGCAGTTGGGATAGGGGTCCAGATACGCAGTATTTT
CDR3: CASSWDRGPDTQYF

V: TRBV6-1
J: TRBJ2-2
size: few
D: TRBD1
DNA: TGTGCCAGCAGTGAATACAGGGGTAACACCGGGGAGCTGTTTTTT
CDR3: CASSEYRGNTGELFF

V: TRBV5-1
J: TRBJ2-1
size: .
D: .
DNA: TGCGCCAGCAGCCTAGATGCGGCCTCCTGGGGCAATGAGCAGTTCTTC
CDR3: CASSLDAASWGNEQFF

V: TRBV12-3/TRBV12-4
J: TRBJ2-1
size: many
D: TRBD2
DNA: TGTGCCAGCAGCTCTTACCCGGGGGGTGAGCAGTTCTTC
CDR3: CASSSYPGGEQFF

V: TRBV18
J: TRBJ2-3
size: many
D: .
DNA: TGTGCCAGCTCACCAGTAGGGGCCACAGATACGCAGTATTTT
CDR3: CASSPVGATDTQYF

V: TRBV6-1
J: TRBJ1-1
size: many
D: .
DNA: TGTGCCAGCAGTGAAGCGCAGGGGAAGGTCACTGAAGCTTTCTTT
CDR3: CASSEAQGKVTEAFF

V: TRBV3-1
J: TRBJ1-2
size: many
D: .
DNA: TGTGCCAGCAGCCAAGCCACGGCCCTCACCTTC
CDR3: CASSQATALTF

V: TRBV6-6
J: TRBJ2-3
size: many
D: TRBD1
DNA: TGTGCCAGCTCCCTGGCGGACAGGGCAGATACGCAGTATTTT
CDR3: CASSLADRADTQYF

V: TRBV12-3/TRBV12-4
J: TRBJ2-6
size: many
D: .
DNA: TGTGCCAGCAGACTTAACTCTGGGGCCAACGTCCTGACTTTC
CDR3: CASRLNSGANVLTF

V: TRBV27
J: TRBJ2-5
size: many
D: .
DNA: TGTGCCAGCAGCCTATTAGGACAGTCATGGCCCCAGTACTTC
CDR3: CASSLLGQSWPQYF

V: TRBV6-5
J: TRBJ2-7
size: many
D: .
DNA: TGTGCCAGCACTCCAATTCTAGCGCGAAGCTCCTACGAGCAGTACTTC
CDR3: CASTPILARSSYEQYF

V: TRBV27
J: TRBJ2-5
size: many
D: .
DNA: TGTGCCAGCAGTTTCGACAGCGTGGGGACCCAGTACTTC
CDR3: CASSFDSVGTQYF

V: TRBV7-2
J: TRBJ2-1
size: many
D: .
DNA: TGTGCCAGCAGCTTAAATAGACTAGACTTTGAGCAGTTCTTC
CDR3: CASSLNRLDFEQFF

V: TRBV10-3
J: TRBJ2-3
size: many
D: TRBD2
DNA: TGTGCCATCAGTGAGCGGGAGGGCCGGGCAGATACGCAGTATTTT
CDR3: CAISEREGRADTQYF

V: TRBV4-1
J: TRBJ2-3
size: many
D: .
DNA: TGCGCCAGCAGCCAAGATCGGGGAACAGACGATCCTGGTACGCAGTATTTT
CDR3: CASSQDRGTDDPGTQYF

V: TRBV11-3
J: TRBJ2-5
size: many
D: .
DNA: TGTGCCAGCAGCTTAGGGGGTATCGACCACAAAGAGACCCAGTACTTC
CDR3: CASSLGGIDHKETQYF

V: TRBV5-1
J: TRBJ1-2
size: .
D: TRBD1
DNA: TGCGCCAGCAGGTTGGGGGGACAGACTGCGGGCTACACCTTC
CDR3: CASRLGGQTAGYTF

V: TRBV12-3/TRBV12-4
J: TRBJ2-3
size: .
D: .
DNA: TGTGCCAGCAGTTTATATACCACAGATACGCAGTATTTT
CDR3: CASSLYTTDTQYF

V: TRBV28
J: TRBJ2-3
size: few
D: TRBD2
DNA: TGTGCCAGCACCGCCGGGACTATGTCGTCAGATACGCAGTATTTT
CDR3: CASTAGTMSSDTQYF

V: TRBV20-1
J: TRBJ2-1
size: many
D: .
DNA: TGCAGTGCTGGAACCCGGACGAACAATGAGCAGTTCTTC
CDR3: CSAGTRTNNEQFF

V: TRBV9
J: TRBJ1-1
size: .
D: .
DNA: TGTGCCAGCAGCGCGGCCAGGTTGGGCACTGAAGCTTTCTTT
CDR3: CASSAARLGTEAFF